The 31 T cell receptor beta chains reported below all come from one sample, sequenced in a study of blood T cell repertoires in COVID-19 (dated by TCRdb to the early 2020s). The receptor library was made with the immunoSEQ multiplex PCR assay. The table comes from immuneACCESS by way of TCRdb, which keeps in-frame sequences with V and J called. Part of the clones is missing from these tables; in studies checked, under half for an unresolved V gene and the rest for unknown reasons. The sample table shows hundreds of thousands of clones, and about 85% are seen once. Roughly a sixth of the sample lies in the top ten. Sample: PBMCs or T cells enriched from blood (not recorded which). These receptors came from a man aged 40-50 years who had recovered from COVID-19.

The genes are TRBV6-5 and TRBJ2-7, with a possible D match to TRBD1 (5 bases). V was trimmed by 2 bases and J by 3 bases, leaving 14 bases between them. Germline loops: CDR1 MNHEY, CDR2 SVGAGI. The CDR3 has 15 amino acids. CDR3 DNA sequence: TGTGCCAGCAGTTACCGGCAGGGAAGAAACTACGAGCAGTACTTC. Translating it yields CASSYRQGRNYEQYF.

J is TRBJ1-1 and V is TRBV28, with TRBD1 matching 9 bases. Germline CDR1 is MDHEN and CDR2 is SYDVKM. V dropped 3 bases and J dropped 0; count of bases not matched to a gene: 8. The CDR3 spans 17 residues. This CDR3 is CASSFEGQGDMNTEAFF. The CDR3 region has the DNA TGTGCCAGCAGTTTTGAGGGACAGGGCGATATGAACACTGAAGCTTTCTTT.

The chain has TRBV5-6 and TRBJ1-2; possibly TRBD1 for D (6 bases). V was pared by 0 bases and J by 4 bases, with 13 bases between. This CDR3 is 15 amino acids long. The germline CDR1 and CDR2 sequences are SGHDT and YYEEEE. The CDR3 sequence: CASSLDLDRRYGYTF. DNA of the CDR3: TGTGCCAGCAGCTTGGACCTAGACAGGCGCTATGGCTACACCTTC.

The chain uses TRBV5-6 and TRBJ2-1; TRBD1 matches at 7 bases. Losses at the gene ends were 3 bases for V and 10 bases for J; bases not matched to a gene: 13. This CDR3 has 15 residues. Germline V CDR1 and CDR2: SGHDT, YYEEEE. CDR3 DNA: TGTGCCAGCAGCTCGCTCCGACAGGGAAGGGTCGAGCAGTTCTTC. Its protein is CASSSLRQGRVEQFF.

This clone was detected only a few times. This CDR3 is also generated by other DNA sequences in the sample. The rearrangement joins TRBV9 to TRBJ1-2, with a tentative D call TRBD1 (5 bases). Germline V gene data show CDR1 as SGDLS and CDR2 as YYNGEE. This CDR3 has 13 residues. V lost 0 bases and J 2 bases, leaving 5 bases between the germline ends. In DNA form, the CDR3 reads TGTGCCAGCAGCGTAGACAGGAACTATGGCTACACCTTC. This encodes CASSVDRNYGYTF.

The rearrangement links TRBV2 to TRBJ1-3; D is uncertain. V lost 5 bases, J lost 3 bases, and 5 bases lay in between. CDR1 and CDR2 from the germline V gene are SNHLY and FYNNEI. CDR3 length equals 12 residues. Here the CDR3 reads CASSPHGNTIYF. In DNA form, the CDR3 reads TGTGCCAGCAGTCCCCATGGAAACACCATATATTTT.

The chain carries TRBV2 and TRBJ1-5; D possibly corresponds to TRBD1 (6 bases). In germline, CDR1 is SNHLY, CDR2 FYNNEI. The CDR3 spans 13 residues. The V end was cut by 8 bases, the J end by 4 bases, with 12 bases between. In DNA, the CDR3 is TGTGCCAGCCGGGGGGGCTTGAATCAGCCCCAGCATTTT. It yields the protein CASRGGLNQPQHF.

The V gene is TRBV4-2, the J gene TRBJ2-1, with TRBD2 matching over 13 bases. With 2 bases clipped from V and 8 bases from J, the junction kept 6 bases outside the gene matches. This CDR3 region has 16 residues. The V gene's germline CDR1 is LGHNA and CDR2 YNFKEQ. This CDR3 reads CASSQTTSGRVDEQFF. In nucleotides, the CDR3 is TGTGCCAGCAGCCAAACCACTAGCGGGAGGGTCGATGAGCAGTTCTTC.

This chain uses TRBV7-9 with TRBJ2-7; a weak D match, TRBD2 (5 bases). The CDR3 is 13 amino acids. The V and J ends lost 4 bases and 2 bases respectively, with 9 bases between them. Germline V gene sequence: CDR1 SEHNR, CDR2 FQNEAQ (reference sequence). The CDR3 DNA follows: TGTGCCAGCAGCTCTAGCAGCGCCTACGAGCAGTACTTC. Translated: CASSSSSAYEQYF.

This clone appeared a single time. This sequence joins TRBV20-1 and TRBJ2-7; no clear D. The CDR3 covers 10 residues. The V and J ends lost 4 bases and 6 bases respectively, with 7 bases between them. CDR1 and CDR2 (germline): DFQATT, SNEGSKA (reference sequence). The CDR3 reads CSATAVEQYF. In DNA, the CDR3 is TGCAGTGCTACCGCGGTCGAGCAGTACTTC.

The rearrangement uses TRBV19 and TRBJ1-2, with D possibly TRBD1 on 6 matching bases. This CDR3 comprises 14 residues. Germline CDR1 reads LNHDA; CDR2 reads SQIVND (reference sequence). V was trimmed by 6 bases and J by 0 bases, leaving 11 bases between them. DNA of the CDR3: TGTGCCAGTAGGCGGTCAGGGGCTAACTATGGCTACACCTTC. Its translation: CASRRSGANYGYTF. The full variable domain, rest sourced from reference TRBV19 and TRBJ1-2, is DGGITQSPKYLFRKEGQNVTLSCEQNLNHDAMYWYRQDPGQGLRLIYYSQIVNDFQKGDIAEGYSVSREKKESFPLTVTSAQKNPTAFYLCASRRSGANYGYTFGSGTRLTVV.

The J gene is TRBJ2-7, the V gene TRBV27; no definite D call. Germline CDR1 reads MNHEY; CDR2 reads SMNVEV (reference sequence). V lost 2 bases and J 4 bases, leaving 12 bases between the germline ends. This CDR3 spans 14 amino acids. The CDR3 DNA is TGTGCCAGCAGTTTAAACCTGGTCGGGTACGAGCAGTACTTC. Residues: CASSLNLVGYEQYF.

CDR3 loop: CASSLRAGEYNEQFF. The CDR3 DNA sequence: TGTGCCAGCAGCTTGAGAGCGGGAGAGTACAATGAGCAGTTCTTC. The chain is built from TRBV7-2 and TRBJ2-1; 8 bases agree with TRBD2. The V gene end was trimmed by 3 bases and the J gene end by 4 bases; junction bases not matched to a gene: 5. CDR3 size: 15 residues. Per the germline V gene, CDR1 is SGHTA and CDR2 is FQGNSA.

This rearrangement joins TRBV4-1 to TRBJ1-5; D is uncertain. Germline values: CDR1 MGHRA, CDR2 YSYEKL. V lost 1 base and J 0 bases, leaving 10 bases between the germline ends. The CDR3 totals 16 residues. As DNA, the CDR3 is TGCGCCAGCAGCCAAGGGGCGCATCTTAGCAATCAGCCCCAGCATTTT. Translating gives CASSQGAHLSNQPQHF.

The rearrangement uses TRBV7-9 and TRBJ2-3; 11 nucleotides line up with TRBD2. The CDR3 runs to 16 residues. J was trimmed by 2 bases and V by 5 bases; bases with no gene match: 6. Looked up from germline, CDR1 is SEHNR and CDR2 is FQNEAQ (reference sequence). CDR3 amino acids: CASSRGLAEHTDTQYF. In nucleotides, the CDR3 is TGTGCCAGCAGCCGGGGACTAGCGGAGCACACAGATACGCAGTATTTT.

CDR3 sequence reads: CASSLITGPGTNEKLFF. The CDR3 DNA is TGTGCCAGCAGTTTGATCACAGGGCCGGGAACTAATGAAAAACTGTTTTTT. This chain uses TRBV7-9 with TRBJ1-4, with D possibly TRBD1 on 6 matching bases. The V gene lost 6 bases and the J gene lost 1 base, with 18 bases spanning the gap. Per the germline V gene, CDR1 is SEHNR and CDR2 is FQNEAQ (reference sequence). The CDR3 is made up of 17 amino acids.

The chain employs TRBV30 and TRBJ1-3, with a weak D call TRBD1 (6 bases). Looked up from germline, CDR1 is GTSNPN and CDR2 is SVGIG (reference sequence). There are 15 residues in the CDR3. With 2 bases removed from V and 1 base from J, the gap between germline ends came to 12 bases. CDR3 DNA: TGTGCCTGGAGTTGGGGGGGCAGGTCTGGAAACACCATATATTTT. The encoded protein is CAWSWGGRSGNTIYF.

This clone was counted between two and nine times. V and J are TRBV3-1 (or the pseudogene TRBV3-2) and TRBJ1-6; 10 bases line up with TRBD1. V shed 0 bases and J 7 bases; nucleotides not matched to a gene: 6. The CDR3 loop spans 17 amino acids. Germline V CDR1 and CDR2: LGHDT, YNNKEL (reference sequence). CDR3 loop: CASSQDPTGGWNSPLHF. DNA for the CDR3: TGTGCCAGCAGCCAAGACCCGACAGGGGGCTGGAATTCACCCCTCCACTTT.

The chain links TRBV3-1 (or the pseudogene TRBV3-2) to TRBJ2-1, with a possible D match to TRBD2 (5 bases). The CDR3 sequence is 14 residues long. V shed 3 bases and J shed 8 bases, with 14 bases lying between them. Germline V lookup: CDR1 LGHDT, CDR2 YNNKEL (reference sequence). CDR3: CASSQGTRVYEQFF. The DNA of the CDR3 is TGTGCCAGCAGCCAGGGTACTAGGGTCTATGAGCAGTTCTTC.

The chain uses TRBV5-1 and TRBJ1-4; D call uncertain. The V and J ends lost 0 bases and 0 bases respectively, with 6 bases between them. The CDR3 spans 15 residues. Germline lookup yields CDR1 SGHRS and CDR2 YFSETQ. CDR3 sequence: CASSLARATNEKLFF. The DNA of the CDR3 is TGCGCCAGCAGCTTGGCGCGAGCAACTAATGAAAAACTGTTTTTT. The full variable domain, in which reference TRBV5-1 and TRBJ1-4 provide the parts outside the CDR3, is KAGVTQTPRYLIKTRGQQVTLSCSPISGHRSVSWYQQTPGQGLQFLFEYFSETQRNKGNFPGRFSGRQFSNSRSEMNVSTLELGDSALYLCASSLARATNEKLFFGSGTQLSVL.

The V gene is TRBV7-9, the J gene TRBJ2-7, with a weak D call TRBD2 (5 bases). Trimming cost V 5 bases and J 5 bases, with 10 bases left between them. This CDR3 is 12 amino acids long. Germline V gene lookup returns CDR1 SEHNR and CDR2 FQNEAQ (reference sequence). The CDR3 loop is CASSLGINEQYF. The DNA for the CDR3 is TGTGCCAGCAGCCTCGGGATTAACGAGCAGTACTTC.

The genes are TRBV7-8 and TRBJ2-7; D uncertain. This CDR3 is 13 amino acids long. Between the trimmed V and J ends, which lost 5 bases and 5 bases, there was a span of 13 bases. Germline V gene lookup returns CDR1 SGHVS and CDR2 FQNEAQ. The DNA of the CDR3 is TGTGCCAGCAGCACCGAACAGCACCACGAGCAGTACTTC. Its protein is CASSTEQHHEQYF.

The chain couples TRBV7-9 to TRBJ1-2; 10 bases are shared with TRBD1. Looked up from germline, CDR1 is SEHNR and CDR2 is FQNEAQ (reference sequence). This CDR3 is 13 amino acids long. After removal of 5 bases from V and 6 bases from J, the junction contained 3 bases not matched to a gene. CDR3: CASSAGTGDGYTF. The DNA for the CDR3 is TGTGCCAGCAGCGCCGGGACAGGGGATGGCTACACCTTC.

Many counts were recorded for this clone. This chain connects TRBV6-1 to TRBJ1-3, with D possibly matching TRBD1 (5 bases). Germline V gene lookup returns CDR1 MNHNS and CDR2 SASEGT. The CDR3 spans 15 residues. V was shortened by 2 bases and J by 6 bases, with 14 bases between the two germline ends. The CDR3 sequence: CASSELAGPTNTIYF. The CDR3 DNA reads TGTGCCAGCAGTGAATTGGCGGGACCAACAAACACCATATATTTT.

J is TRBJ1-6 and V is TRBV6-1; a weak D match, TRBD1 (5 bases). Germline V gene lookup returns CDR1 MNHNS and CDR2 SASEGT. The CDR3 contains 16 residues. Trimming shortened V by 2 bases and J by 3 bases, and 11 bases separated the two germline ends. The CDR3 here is CASSESGAIYNSPLHF. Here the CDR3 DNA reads TGTGCCAGCAGTGAATCTGGGGCGATCTATAATTCACCCCTCCACTTT.

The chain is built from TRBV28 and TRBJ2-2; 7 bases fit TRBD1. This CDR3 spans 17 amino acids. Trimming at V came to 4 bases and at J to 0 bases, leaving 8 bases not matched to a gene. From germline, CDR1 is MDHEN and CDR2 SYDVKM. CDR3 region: CASSSARQGTNTGELFF. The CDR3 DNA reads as TGTGCCAGCAGTTCTGCCCGACAGGGAACGAACACCGGGGAGCTGTTTTTT.

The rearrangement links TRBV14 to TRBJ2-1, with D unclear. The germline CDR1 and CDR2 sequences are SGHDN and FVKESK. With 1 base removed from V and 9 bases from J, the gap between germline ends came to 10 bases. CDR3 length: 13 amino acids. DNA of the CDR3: TGTGCCAGCAGCCAAGTTTCAGGCGCTGAGCAGTTCTTC. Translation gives CASSQVSGAEQFF.

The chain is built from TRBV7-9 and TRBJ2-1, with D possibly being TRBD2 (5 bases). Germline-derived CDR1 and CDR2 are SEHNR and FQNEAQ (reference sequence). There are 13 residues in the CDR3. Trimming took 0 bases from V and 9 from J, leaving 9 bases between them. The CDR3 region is CASSLAGVGEQFF. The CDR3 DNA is TGTGCCAGCAGCTTAGCGGGAGTGGGTGAGCAGTTCTTC.

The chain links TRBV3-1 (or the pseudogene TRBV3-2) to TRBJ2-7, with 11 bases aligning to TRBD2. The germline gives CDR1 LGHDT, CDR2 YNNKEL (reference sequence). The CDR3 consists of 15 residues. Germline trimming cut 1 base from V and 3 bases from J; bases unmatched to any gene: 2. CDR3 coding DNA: TGTGCCAGCAGCCAAGTACTAGCGGGAGTCTACGAGCAGTACTTC. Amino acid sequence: CASSQVLAGVYEQYF.

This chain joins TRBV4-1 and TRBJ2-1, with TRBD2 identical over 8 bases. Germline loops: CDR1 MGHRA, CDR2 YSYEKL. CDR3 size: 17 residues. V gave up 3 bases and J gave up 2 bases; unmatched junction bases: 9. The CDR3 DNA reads TGCGCCAGCAGCCAGGGCCTCGGGGGGGCCGCCTACAATGAGCAGTTCTTC. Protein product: CASSQGLGGAAYNEQFF.

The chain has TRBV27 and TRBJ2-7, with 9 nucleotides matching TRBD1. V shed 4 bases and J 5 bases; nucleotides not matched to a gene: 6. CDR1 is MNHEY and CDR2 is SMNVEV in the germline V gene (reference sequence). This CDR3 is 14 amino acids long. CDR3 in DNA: TGTGCCAGCAGTTGGACAGGGGATCTTAACGAGCAGTACTTC. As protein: CASSWTGDLNEQYF.